Following are 18 T cell receptor beta chains from one sample sequenced in a study of regulatory T cells in long-lasting Graves disease. Time point specified: newly diagnosed GD, antithyroid drugs for less than 3 months. From PBMCs, RNA was extracted and then used to make the TCR library. Arm-PCR of CDR3 regions with iRepertoire HTBI primers generated TCR beta libraries. TCRdb reprocessed the multiplex PCR reads with MiXCR, giving one entry per CDR3 protein. The data hold about 370,000 distinct CDR3 sequences, with roughly a sixth observed a single time. The sample here was peripheral blood mononuclear cells (PBMCs), taken at new diagnosis, from a patient treated with antithyroid drugs. The receptors shown here come from a female donor with Graves disease.

This clonotype appeared many times. Possible read error: a much larger clone is one base away. The V and J genes are TRBV6-1 and TRBJ1-1; D is ambiguous. Germline loops: CDR1 MNHNS, CDR2 SASEGT. The CDR3 loop spans 17 amino acids. The ends were cut back, 0 bases at V and 0 bases at J, with 14 bases in the middle. The CDR3 DNA reads TGTGCCAGCAGTGAAGCGGCCGGGCGGACCCTGAACACTGAAGCTTTCTTT. Protein sequence: CASSEAAGRTLNTEAFF.

This clonotype was seen repeatedly, ten times or more. The genes are TRBV20-1 and TRBJ2-7; 10 bases are shared with TRBD2. The CDR3 totals 15 residues. Trimming cost V 4 bases and J 5 bases; bases outside gene matches: 11. The germline CDR1 and CDR2 sequences are DFQATT and SNEGSKA (reference sequence). The CDR3 protein is CSATSGGAIFNEQYF. In DNA form, the CDR3 reads TGCAGTGCTACCAGCGGGGGGGCTATTTTTAACGAGCAGTACTTC.

In regard to this clonotype: A far larger clone is one nucleotide away, so this likely arose from a read error. V gene TRBV7-3 combines with J gene TRBJ2-3, with TRBD1 matching 9 bases. The J call is in doubt because the DNA end fits TRBJ2-7 better. Germline V CDR1 and CDR2: SGHTA, FQGTGA. The CDR3 totals 13 residues. The CDR3 sequence: CASSRDRVHEQYF. In DNA, the CDR3 is TGTGCCAGCAGCCGGGACAGGGTCCACGAGCAGTACTTC.

This clonotype was found a few times. The CDR3 loop reads CASTLSASGRVQETQYF. The CDR3 DNA reads TGTGCCAGCACCCTTAGTGCCAGCGGGAGGGTCCAAGAGACCCAGTACTTC. This chain joins TRBV12-3 or TRBV12-4 and TRBJ2-5; TRBD2 agrees at 10 bases. This CDR3 is built from 17 residues. The V gene end was trimmed by 7 bases and the J gene end by 1 base; junction bases not matched to a gene: 12.

This clonotype was seen many times. CDR3: CASSPGAPDQPQHF. The CDR3, as DNA: TGTGCCAGCAGTCCAGGGGCGCCGGATCAGCCCCAGCATTTT. The chain has TRBV27 and TRBJ1-5; D may be TRBD1 (6 bases). Germline values: CDR1 MNHEY, CDR2 SMNVEV (reference sequence). The CDR3 runs 14 residues. V dropped 5 bases and J dropped 5 bases, with 13 bases sitting between them.

This clonotype has at least ten counts. The chain joins TRBV27 to TRBJ1-6; D gene ambiguous. Trimming cost V 6 bases and J 11 bases, with 11 bases left between them. CDR1 and CDR2 (germline): MNHEY, SMNVEV (reference sequence). The CDR3 is made up of 12 amino acids. CDR3 in DNA: TGTGCCAGCAGACATCGCGAAGCACCCCTCCACTTT. Its protein product is CASRHREAPLHF.

In this sample, this clonotype turned up many times. The chain joins TRBV7-3 to TRBJ2-3; D remains ambiguous. The ends were cut back, 3 bases at V and 1 base at J, with 5 bases in the middle. CDR1 is SGHTA and CDR2 is FQGTGA in the germline V gene. This CDR3 region has 13 residues. The CDR3 reads CASSFPGTDTQYF. CDR3 nucleotide sequence: TGTGCCAGCAGCTTCCCAGGCACAGATACGCAGTATTTT.

In its sample, this clonotype was seen many times. The chain carries TRBV6-1 and TRBJ2-5; 9 bases match TRBD2. J was trimmed by 0 bases and V by 8 bases; bases with no gene match: 7. In germline, CDR1 is MNHNS, CDR2 SASEGT. This CDR3 is 15 amino acids long. DNA for the CDR3: TGTGCCAGCTGGGGGCTAGCGGGGTACCAAGAGACCCAGTACTTC. Translation gives CASWGLAGYQETQYF.

This clonotype was counted a few times. Here the CDR3 reads CASSLKGPQGNTEAFF. In DNA, the CDR3 is TGTGCCAGCAGCTTAAAGGGACCACAGGGGAACACTGAAGCTTTCTTT. V is TRBV7-3 and J is TRBJ1-1; maybe TRBD1 (6 bases). Between the trimmed V and J ends, which lost 1 base and 1 base, there was a span of 13 bases. The germline CDR1 and CDR2 sequences are SGHTA and FQGTGA. The CDR3 sequence is 16 residues long.

This clonotype was found many times. The chain carries TRBV15 and TRBJ2-4; D may be TRBD1 (5 bases). The CDR3 spans 16 residues. Germline loops: CDR1 LNHNV, CDR2 YYDKDF (reference sequence). The ends were cut back, 3 bases at V and 0 bases at J, with 12 bases in the middle. The CDR3, as DNA: TGTGCCACCAGCAGGGAGACAGTCGTAGCCAAAAACATTCAGTACTTC. It codes for CATSRETVVAKNIQYF.

This clonotype was recorded many times. This chain joins TRBV20-1 and TRBJ1-1, with D perhaps matching TRBD1 (6 bases). Trimming pared 0 bases from V and 7 bases from J, leaving 18 bases between. Germline CDR1 is DFQATT and CDR2 is SNEGSKA (reference sequence). This CDR3 comprises 15 residues. CDR3 in DNA: TGCAGTGCTAGAGATCAAAATAAGGACAGCCTTGAAGCTTTCTTT. This sequence encodes CSARDQNKDSLEAFF.

The chain is built from TRBV7-9 and TRBJ1-2; 7 bases are shared with TRBD1. Germline V gene sequence: CDR1 SEHNR, CDR2 FQNEAQ (reference sequence). After removal of 4 bases from V and 8 bases from J, the junction contained 4 bases not matched to a gene. The CDR3 runs 12 residues. The CDR3 spells CASSSDRPGYTF. Here the CDR3 DNA reads TGTGCCAGCAGCTCGGACAGGCCCGGCTACACCTTC.

This clonotype was detected many times. This chain connects TRBV5-1 to TRBJ1-2; a weak D match, TRBD1 (6 bases). The germline V gene has CDR1 SGHRS and CDR2 YFSETQ. This CDR3 region has 12 residues. V shed 4 bases and J shed 8 bases, with 12 bases lying between them. The CDR3 is CASSSAGAGYTF. The CDR3 coding sequence is TGCGCCAGCAGCAGTGCGGGGGCGGGCTACACCTTC. Full variable domain (missing parts from reference TRBV5-1 and TRBJ1-2): KAGVTQTPRYLIKTRGQQVTLSCSPISGHRSVSWYQQTPGQGLQFLFEYFSETQRNKGNFPGRFSGRQFSNSRSEMNVSTLELGDSALYLCASSSAGAGYTFGSGTRLTVV.

This clonotype was counted many times. V and J are TRBV7-2 and TRBJ1-2; D remains unclear. The CDR3 spans 15 residues. V was cut by 1 base and J by 8 bases, with 17 bases left in between. The V gene's germline CDR1 is SGHTA and CDR2 FQGNSA. The CDR3 here is CASSLVLGRGGGYTF. CDR3 bases: TGTGCCAGCAGCTTAGTACTGGGCCGGGGAGGGGGCTACACCTTC.

V usage is TRBV12-3 or TRBV12-4 and J usage is TRBJ1-2; D remains ambiguous. Between the trimmed V and J ends, which lost 4 bases and 5 bases, there was a span of 11 bases. The CDR3 length is 13 residues. CDR3 sequence reads: CASSSPQFYGYTF. The CDR3 bases are TGTGCCAGCAGTTCTCCACAGTTTTATGGCTACACCTTC.

The chain is built from TRBV10-3 and TRBJ2-7; no firm D call. V lost 2 bases and J lost 0, with 5 bases in between. The CDR3 runs 13 residues. CDR1 ENHRY and CDR2 SYGVKD come from the germline V gene. This chain's CDR3 is CAISEVSSYEQYF. In DNA form, the CDR3 reads TGTGCCATCAGTGAGGTTAGCTCCTACGAGCAGTACTTC.

The rearrangement links TRBV4-1 to TRBJ1-2, with TRBD1 as a possible D gene (6 bases). Per germline, CDR1 MGHRA and CDR2 YSYEKL. The CDR3 extends over 13 amino acids. V lost 1 base and J 8 bases, leaving 11 bases between the germline ends. Written as DNA, the CDR3 is TGCGCCAGCAGCCAAGGTTCAGGGGACGGCTACACCTTC. Protein product: CASSQGSGDGYTF.

This clonotype was counted ten times or more. A read error may explain this, as a much larger clone is one base away. This CDR3 is missing its conserved last phenylalanine or tryptophan, likely due to a read error. This sequence joins TRBV7-8 and TRBJ2-5, with 7 positions matching TRBD1. CDR3 length: 15 amino acids. Germline CDR1 SGHVS, CDR2 FQNEAQ. Trimming cost V 4 bases and J 1 base; bases outside gene matches: 6. This chain's CDR3 is CASSSYRGIQETQYL. In DNA form, the CDR3 reads TGTGCCAGCAGCTCCTACAGGGGAATCCAAGAGACCCAGTACCTC.